These 15 T cell receptor beta chains were all obtained from the same sample, sequenced in a study of lymphopenia after photon versus proton radiotherapy. Data came from immunoSEQ multiplex PCR; TCRdb stores just in-frame clones and leaves some out. The sample has more than 25,000 clones; about 87% are singletons. Sequencing used peripheral blood, obtained from a patient treated with proton-based radiotherapy. The source of these receptors is a woman aged 60-75 years with cholangiocarcinoma. Some clones in this sample may be carry-over from other donors' samples.

The rearrangement links TRBV5-4 to TRBJ2-1, with 8 nucleotides matching TRBD2. The CDR3 covers 16 residues. CDR1 and CDR2 from the germline V gene are SGHNT and YYREEE (reference sequence). Trimming at V came to 2 bases and at J to 8 bases, leaving 12 bases not matched to a gene. The CDR3 loop reads CASSFSGGRRADEQFF. The CDR3 nucleotides are TGTGCCAGCAGCTTCTCTGGCGGGAGGAGGGCGGATGAGCAGTTCTTC.

Concerning this clone itself: At one end the junction does not follow the germline gene, possibly because of a read error. The CDR3, as DNA: TGTGCCAGCAGCCCTAGCGGGAGCACGGATACGCAGTATTTT. Translated: CASSPSGSTDTQYF. The chain links TRBV2 to TRBJ2-3, with 10 nucleotides matching TRBD2. Germline V lookup: CDR1 SNHLY, CDR2 FYNNEI. The CDR3 covers 14 residues.

This clone has a single count. This chain uses TRBV6-5 with TRBJ1-1, with unresolved D. CDR3 length: 14 residues. Germline assignment: CDR1 MNHEY and CDR2 SVGAGI. Trimming took off 0 bases at V and 1 base at J, with 6 bases between the two ends. This CDR3 is CASSYSPGNTEAFF. The CDR3 DNA sequence: TGTGCCAGCAGTTACTCCCCCGGGAACACTGAAGCTTTCTTT.

This sequence joins TRBV5-1 and TRBJ2-5; 12 bases are a match to TRBD2. The trim removed 4 bases at V and 5 bases at J, leaving 3 bases unmatched. Per the germline V gene, CDR1 is SGHRS and CDR2 is YFSETQ. This CDR3 comprises 14 residues. As DNA, the CDR3 is TGCGCCAGCAGCCAGGGGACTAGCGGGGAGACCCAGTACTTC. Protein sequence: CASSQGTSGETQYF.

The gene calls are TRBV4-3 and TRBJ2-5, with D possibly TRBD2 on 5 matching bases. The end of the DNA is better explained by TRBJ2-7, so the J call may be wrong. CDR1 is LGHNA, CDR2 YSLEER, per germline. This CDR3 is 13 amino acids long. The CDR3 DNA reads as TGCGCCAGGGGAAGAGGAGGCAATCACGAGCAGTACTTC. Its translation: CARGRGGNHEQYF.

J is TRBJ2-5 and V is TRBV27; 12 positions agree with TRBD2. In germline, CDR1 is MNHEY, CDR2 SMNVEV (reference sequence). CDR3 length: 15 residues. Trimming removed 6 bases from V and 4 bases from J; junction bases left unmatched: 6. The chain's CDR3 is CASRSQGLAGETQYF. CDR3 DNA: TGTGCCAGCAGATCCCAGGGACTAGCGGGAGAGACCCAGTACTTC.

The genes are TRBV27 and TRBJ2-5, with no clear D. The CDR3 totals 15 residues. CDR1 MNHEY and CDR2 SMNVEV come from the germline V gene (reference sequence). V was clipped by 5 bases and J by 5 bases, with 18 bases between them. The CDR3: CASSPRAPKEETQYF. The CDR3 DNA is TGTGCCAGCAGTCCCCGGGCCCCAAAAGAGGAGACCCAGTACTTC.

The chain links TRBV27 to TRBJ2-7, with 8 positions matching TRBD1. The CDR3 covers 19 residues. V shed 5 bases, J shed 2 bases, and the junction held 20 bases outside the gene matches. CDR1 is MNHEY, CDR2 SMNVEV, per germline (reference sequence). CDR3 DNA: TGTGCCAGCAGTCGCCCAGAGGACAGGGCATCCATTATTCCCTACGAGCAGTACTTC. Protein: CASSRPEDRASIIPYEQYF.

This clone occurred once. This chain links TRBV5-1 with TRBJ1-1; D perhaps matches TRBD1 (5 bases). V was pared by 1 base and J by 5 bases, with 12 bases between. The CDR3 consists of 14 residues. Germline V gene sequence: CDR1 SGHRS, CDR2 YFSETQ. CDR3 in amino acids: CASSLSPGRTEAFF. DNA for the CDR3: TGCGCCAGCAGCTTGAGCCCAGGGAGGACTGAAGCTTTCTTT.

This chain uses TRBV18 with TRBJ1-5; D remains unclear. CDR1 is KGHSH and CDR2 is LQKENI in the germline V gene. The V gene lost 2 bases and the J gene lost 1 base, with 12 bases spanning the gap. The CDR3 contains 16 residues. CDR3 in DNA: TGTGCCAGCTCACCATACGGCGTCGGGAGCAATCAGCCCCAGCATTTT. Its translation is CASSPYGVGSNQPQHF.

This clone was seen a single time. V and J are TRBV4-3 and TRBJ1-1; weak D call: TRBD1 (6 bases). V lost 0 bases, J lost 5 bases, and 7 bases lay in between. Germline V gene data show CDR1 as LGHNA and CDR2 as YSLEER. The CDR3 loop spans 13 amino acids. The CDR3 loop is CASSQEGGTEAFF. CDR3 in DNA: TGCGCCAGCAGCCAAGAAGGGGGGACTGAAGCTTTCTTT.

The chain recombines TRBV7-2 with TRBJ2-3; D not resolved. Trimming pared 3 bases from V and 2 bases from J, leaving 6 bases between. This CDR3 is built from 13 residues. Germline V lookup: CDR1 SGHTA, CDR2 FQGNSA. In DNA, the CDR3 is TGTGCCAGCAGCTTCAAAGACACAGATACGCAGTATTTT. This sequence encodes CASSFKDTDTQYF.

J is TRBJ1-2 and V is TRBV18; D perhaps matches TRBD1 (5 bases). The germline V gene encodes CDR1 KGHSH and CDR2 LQKENI. The CDR3 spans 14 residues. Trimming took 3 bases from V and 6 from J, leaving 14 bases between them. CDR3 in amino acids: CASSPRQGTDGYTF. The CDR3 region has the DNA TGTGCCAGCTCACCTAGGCAGGGTACGGATGGCTACACCTTC.

V and J are TRBV30 and TRBJ1-5, with D tentatively TRBD1 (6 bases). Germline values: CDR1 GTSNPN, CDR2 SVGIG (reference sequence). This CDR3 has 14 residues. V was trimmed by 2 bases and J by 9 bases, leaving 17 bases between them. CDR3 DNA: TGTGCCTGGAGTACGGACAGCCGTTCTTCGCCCCAGCATTTT. Translated: CAWSTDSRSSPQHF.

Only one count was recorded for this clone. The rearrangement joins TRBV5-5 to TRBJ1-2; D may be TRBD1 (6 bases). This CDR3 contains 13 residues. Germline CDR1 reads SGHKS; CDR2 reads YYEKEE (reference sequence). The ends were cut back, 5 bases at V and 2 bases at J, with 10 bases in the middle. The CDR3 sequence is CASRLGQNYGYTF. Written as DNA, the CDR3 is TGTGCCAGCAGACTTGGACAGAACTATGGCTACACCTTC.